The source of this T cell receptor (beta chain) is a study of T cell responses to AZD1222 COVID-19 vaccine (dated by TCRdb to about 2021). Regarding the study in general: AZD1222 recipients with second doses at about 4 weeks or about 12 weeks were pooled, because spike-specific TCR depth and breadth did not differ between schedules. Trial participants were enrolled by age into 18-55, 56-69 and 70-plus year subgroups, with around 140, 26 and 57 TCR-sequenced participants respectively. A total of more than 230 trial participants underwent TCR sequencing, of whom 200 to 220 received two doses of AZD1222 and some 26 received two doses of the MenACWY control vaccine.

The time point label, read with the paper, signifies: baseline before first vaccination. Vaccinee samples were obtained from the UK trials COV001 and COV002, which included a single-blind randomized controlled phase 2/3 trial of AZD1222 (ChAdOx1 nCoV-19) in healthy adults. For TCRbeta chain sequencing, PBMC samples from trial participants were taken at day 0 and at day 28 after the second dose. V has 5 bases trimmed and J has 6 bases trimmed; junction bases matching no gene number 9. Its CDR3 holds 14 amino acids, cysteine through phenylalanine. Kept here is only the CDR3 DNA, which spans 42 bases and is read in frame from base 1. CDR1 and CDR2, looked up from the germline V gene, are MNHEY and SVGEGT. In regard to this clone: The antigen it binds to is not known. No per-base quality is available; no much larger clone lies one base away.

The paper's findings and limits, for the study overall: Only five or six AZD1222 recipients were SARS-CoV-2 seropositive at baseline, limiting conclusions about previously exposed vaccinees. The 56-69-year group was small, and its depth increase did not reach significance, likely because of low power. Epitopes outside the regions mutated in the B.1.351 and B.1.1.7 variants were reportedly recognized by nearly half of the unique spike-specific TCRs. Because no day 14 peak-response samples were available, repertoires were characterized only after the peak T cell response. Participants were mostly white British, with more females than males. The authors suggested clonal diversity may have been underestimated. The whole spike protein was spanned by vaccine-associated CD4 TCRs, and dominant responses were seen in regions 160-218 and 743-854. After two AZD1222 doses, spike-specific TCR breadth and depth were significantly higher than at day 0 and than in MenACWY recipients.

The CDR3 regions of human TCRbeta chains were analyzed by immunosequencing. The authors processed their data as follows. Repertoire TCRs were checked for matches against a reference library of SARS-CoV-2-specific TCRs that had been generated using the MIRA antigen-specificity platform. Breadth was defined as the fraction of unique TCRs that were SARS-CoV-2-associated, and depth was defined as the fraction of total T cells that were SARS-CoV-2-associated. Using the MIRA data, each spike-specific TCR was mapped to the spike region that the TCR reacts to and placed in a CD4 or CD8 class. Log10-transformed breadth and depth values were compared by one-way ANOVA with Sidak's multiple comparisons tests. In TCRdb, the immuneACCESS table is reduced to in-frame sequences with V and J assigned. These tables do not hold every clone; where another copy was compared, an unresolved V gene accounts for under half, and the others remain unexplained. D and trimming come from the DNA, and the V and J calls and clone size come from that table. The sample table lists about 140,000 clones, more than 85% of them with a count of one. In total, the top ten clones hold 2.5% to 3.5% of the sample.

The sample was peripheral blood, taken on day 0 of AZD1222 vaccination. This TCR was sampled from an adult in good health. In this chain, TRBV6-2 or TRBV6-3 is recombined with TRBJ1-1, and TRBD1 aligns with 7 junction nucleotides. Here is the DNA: TGTGCCAGCAGTGTAAGACAGGGATCCCCTGAAGCTTTCTTT. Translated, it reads CASSVRQGSPEAFF.